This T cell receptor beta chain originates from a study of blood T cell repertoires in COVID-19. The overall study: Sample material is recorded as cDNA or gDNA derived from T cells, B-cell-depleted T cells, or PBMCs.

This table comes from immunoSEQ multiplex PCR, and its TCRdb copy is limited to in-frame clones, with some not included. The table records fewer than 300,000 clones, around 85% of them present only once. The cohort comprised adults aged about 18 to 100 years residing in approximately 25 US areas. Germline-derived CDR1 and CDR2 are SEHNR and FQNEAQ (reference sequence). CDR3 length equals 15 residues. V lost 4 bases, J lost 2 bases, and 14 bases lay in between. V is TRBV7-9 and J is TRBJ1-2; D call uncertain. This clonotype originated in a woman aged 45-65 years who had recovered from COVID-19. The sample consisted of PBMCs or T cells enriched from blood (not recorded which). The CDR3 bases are TGTGCCAGCAGCTCCCCCACGAGGGAAAACTATGGCTACACCTTC. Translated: CASSSPTRENYGYTF.